This T cell receptor beta chain was obtained from a study of cytomegalovirus exposure and HLA in healthy donors. In the PCR, 60 Vbeta and 13 Jbeta primers were used. TCRdb's table, derived via immunoSEQ multiplex PCR, lists solely in-frame clones and lacks some. Altogether about 130,000 clones are present, 85% to 90% being singletons, with the ten largest covering less than 7%. The CDR3 extends over 17 amino acids. Trimming at V came to 1 base and at J to 7 bases, leaving 13 bases not matched to a gene. CDR1 and CDR2 (germline): MGHRA, YSYEKL. V and J are TRBV4-1 and TRBJ2-1, with 7 bases fitting TRBD2. Material for sequencing was PBMCs. This TCR was sampled from a young woman in good health and CMV-seropositive. The CDR3 sequence: CASSQGGIGEGWNEQFF. In nucleotides, the CDR3 is TGCGCCAGCAGCCAAGGAGGGATTGGGGAGGGATGGAATGAGCAGTTCTTC.